This T cell receptor beta chain was identified during a study of follicular helper T cells after annual influenza vaccination. Study as a whole: After each seasonal flu vaccination, blood came on days 0, 7 and 28.

Time point here: 2013-2014 season, 7 days after vaccination. Germline lookup yields CDR1 MGHRA and CDR2 YSYEKL. This CDR3 has 16 amino acids. After removal of 0 bases from V and 1 base from J, the junction contained 3 bases not matched to a gene. This table comes from immunoSEQ multiplex PCR, and its TCRdb copy is limited to in-frame clones, with some not included. Among roughly 9,600 clones listed, 84% were seen once. V and J are TRBV4-1 and TRBJ1-5; 7 bases are shared with TRBD1. This receptor was identified in an adult who received the influenza vaccine. The source was CXCR5- memory CD4+ T cells sorted from blood, collected 7 days after influenza vaccination. The CDR3 reads CASSQDPGQSNQPQHF. The CDR3 DNA sequence: TGCGCCAGCAGCCAAGATCCGGGACAGAGCAATCAGCCCCAGCATTTT.